The T cell receptor (beta chain) described here comes from a study of blood T cells in healthy people across ages. The study's findings and limits: CMV status of donors was not determined, possibly confounding expanded clonotype changes. Naive T cell percentage by flow cytometry tracked strongly with beta diversity.

Comments on this clonotype: The antigen is unknown.

Together with a sample-barcoded 5' primer, a J-beta primer mix was included in a second PCR lasting about 7 to 12 cycles. Each sample provided no less than 2.5 million CDR3-containing paired-end reads. TCRdb analysed the 5' RACE reads with MiXCR anew, one entry per CDR3 protein. The table shows around 1,000,000 distinct CDR3 sequences, with roughly 24% occurring only once. The CDR3 length is 15 residues. Looked up from germline, CDR1 is SNHLY and CDR2 is FYNNEI. V was pared by 7 bases and J by 3 bases, with 7 bases of the junction left unmatched. The same specimen was also included in a second study, on T cells of mothers and their children.

The sample taken for sequencing was blood. The receptor's source is a girl aged 2 to 10 in good health. V is TRBV2 and J is TRBJ2-1; 9 bases line up with TRBD2. The CDR3 region is CASMPRLAVYNEQFF. DNA of the CDR3: TGTGCCAGCATGCCGAGACTAGCGGTCTACAATGAGCAGTTCTTC.